The 5 T cell receptor beta chains presented below share a single source sample, sequenced in a study of T cell changes during pregnancy in multiple sclerosis. Sequencing was performed with immunoSEQ multiplex PCR; in TCRdb, only in-frame clones are kept and a portion is missing. There are some 59,000 clones in the sample; about nine tenths occur only once, and 2.5% to 3% lies in the top ten. This sample comprised peripheral blood, obtained in the first trimester of pregnancy. The receptor source for this set is a female donor with multiple sclerosis, enrolled in a pregnancy study.

The chain carries TRBV4-2 and TRBJ1-3; D not resolved. This CDR3 comprises 15 residues. From germline, CDR1 is LGHNA and CDR2 YNFKEQ. V lost 4 bases to trimming and J lost 2 bases, with 12 bases between them. The CDR3, as DNA: TGTGCCAGCAGCCCTCATTCAGGAACTGGAAACACCATATATTTT. Translation: CASSPHSGTGNTIYF.

The genes are TRBV7-2 and TRBJ2-3; TRBD2 might be the D (5 bases). Germline V gene lookup returns CDR1 SGHTA and CDR2 FQGNSA. Between the trimmed V and J ends, which lost 1 base and 1 base, there was a span of 12 bases. The CDR3 spans 16 residues. The CDR3 here is CASSLGLRAGTDTQYF. CDR3 nucleotide sequence: TGTGCCAGCAGCTTAGGGTTGAGGGCGGGCACAGATACGCAGTATTTT.

The chain links TRBV9 to TRBJ1-2, with TRBD1 matching over 11 bases. The CDR3 spans 15 residues. Germline V gene sequence: CDR1 SGDLS, CDR2 YYNGEE. The junction had 8 bases not matched to a gene; V was cut back by 3 bases and J by 7 bases. DNA of the CDR3: TGTGCCAGCAGCGCCCGGGACAGGGGGTTAGGTGGCTACACCTTC. Translating it yields CASSARDRGLGGYTF. Together with reference TRBV9 and TRBJ1-2, the CDR3 gives the full variable domain: DSGVTQTPKHLITATGQRVTLRCSPRSGDLSVYWYQQSLDQGLQFLIQYYNGEERAKGNILERFSAQQFPDLHSELNLSSLELGDSALYFCASSARDRGLGGYTFGSGTRLTVV.

The chain couples TRBV6-1 to TRBJ1-5, with D maybe TRBD1 (6 bases). Looked up from germline, CDR1 is MNHNS and CDR2 is SASEGT. The CDR3 is 16 amino acids. V was pared by 0 bases and J by 4 bases, with 13 bases between. The CDR3 region is CASSEAAIRGNQPQHF. The CDR3 DNA is TGTGCCAGCAGTGAAGCCGCGATCAGGGGTAATCAGCCCCAGCATTTT.

The CDR3 sequence: CASSSSWGVSEAFF. CDR3 bases: TGTGCCAGCAGCTCAAGTTGGGGAGTTTCTGAAGCTTTCTTT. The rearrangement uses TRBV7-2 and TRBJ1-1; unclear D gene. V lost 4 bases to trimming and J lost 6 bases, with 15 bases between them. Germline V gene data show CDR1 as SGHTA and CDR2 as FQGNSA. This CDR3 is 14 amino acids long.